This entry features one TCR beta chain sequence. No antigen is known for it. The data belong to a study of somatic mutations in cytotoxic T cells in rheumatoid arthritis. About the research overall: Among the T-cell populations stained with V beta antibodies, some were separated by flow sorting at nearly 100% purity, including V beta1+ cells whose TCRB was sequenced.

Clones were sequenced by immunoSEQ multiplex PCR, and TCRdb holds only the in-frame ones, with some missing. Among approximately 18,000 clones listed, roughly nine tenths were seen once. This CDR3 contains 14 residues. V shed 5 bases and J shed 0 bases, with 11 bases lying between them. Germline CDR1 and CDR2: GTSNPN and SVGIG (reference sequence). Overall study results and limits: Within 8 of 65 patients, the single biggest CD8+ clone made up more than 20% of CD8+ cells. Comparison of CD8+ T-cell clonality between rheumatoid arthritis patients and age-matched healthy controls yielded no significant difference.

V gene TRBV30 combines with J gene TRBJ1-3; no reliable D call. Sample: CD8+ T cells sorted from blood. This receptor was identified in a man between 40 and 49 years old in good health. The CDR3 nucleotides are TGTGCCTGGGGAGATGATTTCTCTGGAAACACCATATATTTT. Translating gives CAWGDDFSGNTIYF.